This T cell receptor beta chain is drawn from a study of T cells in women clearing cervical HPV infection. Study at large: With HLA typing for only a few women, HLA confounding remains possible. Findings and caveats of the study: Repertoire richness, not evenness, was significantly elevated in CIN3+ cases versus controls.

immunoSEQ multiplex PCR used an average of approximately 1,300 ng genomic DNA. Using immunoSEQ multiplex PCR, the repertoire was profiled, and TCRdb retains in-frame clones only, with some absent. There are 20,000 to 25,000 clones in the sample, with 3.3% held by the top ten. For this clone: Its cognate antigen is unknown. The read is 3 residues too short to cover the CDR3 end, so that end is filled in from the germline J gene.

V shed 7 bases, J shed 0 bases, and the junction held 9 bases outside the gene matches. Germline CDR1 SGHRS, CDR2 YFSETQ. The CDR3 extends over 17 amino acids. V usage is TRBV5-1 and J usage is TRBJ2-3; 12 bases agree with TRBD2. The source of this sequence is a woman aged 18-69 years with a cervical HPV16 infection that either progressed to CIN3+ or cleared (not recorded which). Material: blood buffy coat. The DNA read from the CDR3 is TGCGCCAGCGGGGTTCTAGCGGGAGGGCAGAGCACAGATACG. Residues: CASGVLAGGQSTDT. The whole CDR3 region reads CASGVLAGGQSTDTQYF.